This T cell receptor (beta chain) was found in a study of blood T cell repertoires in COVID-19 (dated by TCRdb to about 2020). Regarding the research as a whole: Samples from collaborators originated in the United States, Italy and Spain and spanned both the acute and convalescent phases of COVID-19. The material from the prospective study consisted of cDNA or gDNA derived from T cells, B-cell-depleted T cells, or PBMCs. The dataset comprised deeply sampled blood TCRbeta repertoires from subjects exposed to, actively infected with, or recovered from COVID-19. The repertoires were released in a freely available public database intended as a resource for research on the immune response to SARS-CoV-2. The samples were drawn from the first 160 participants of the ongoing ImmuneRACE study and from 1,254 subjects provided by 6 global collaborators. A de-identified subject ID, COVID-19 status, age in years and sex were almost always included in the sample metadata. Where available, HLA class I and class II types were obtained from metadata supplied by the sample provider rather than from assay-based typing. The study at large found these results: How much clinical and demographic metadata was included differed by source and by participant, and the metadata was provided uncurated.

TCRbeta CDR3 regions were amplified from genomic DNA using the immunoSEQ Assay, a bias-controlled multiplex PCR. In the source study's methods: The number of nucleated cells in each sample was estimated from the amplification of reference gene primers within the assay. To quantify the absolute abundance of each unique TCRbeta CDR3 rearrangement, sequence reads were collapsed and filtered. For each sample, productive Simpson clonality was calculated by taking the square root of Simpson's diversity index across productive rearrangements. Here the immuneACCESS table is served through TCRdb, limited to in-frame sequences with V and J called. Missing clones are a known gap in these copies; in checked studies unresolved V genes cover under half, and the rest lacks a known reason. Clonal size and the V and J genes are those of that table, whereas D and trimming came from the DNA. The sample yields 200,000 to 250,000 clones; about nine tenths were counted once. The ten largest clones take up around 3.8% of the sample.

This clone was seen only a few times. It has no known antigen specificity. Within one base of it there is no much larger clone, and no base qualities were kept. Taken from the germline V gene, the CDR1 and CDR2 loops are SGHRS and YFSETQ. V is shortened by 4 bases, J by 5 bases, and the region joining them spans 10 bases. Measured from the cysteine to the phenylalanine, the CDR3 is 14 residues long. Here the CDR3 DNA is all that survives: 42 bases in frame from base 1. Enrolling through a virtual design, the prospective study's participants ranged in age from roughly 18 to 95 years and lived across roughly 23 United States geographic areas. In the prospective study, cohorts were assigned on the basis of participant-reported clinical history obtained from a screening survey and a study questionnaire. Each participant in the prospective study had whole blood, serum and a nasopharyngeal or oropharyngeal swab collected by mobile phlebotomists. Additional blood draws and questionnaires over an approximately two-month period could optionally be provided by prospective study participants. Prospective study blood samples were shipped either frozen or at room temperature before DNA extraction.

Rearrangement joined TRBV5-1 to TRBJ1-6; no D gene call is confident. The specimen was PBMCs or T cells enriched from blood (not recorded which). This receptor was taken from a woman in her thirties or forties with acute COVID-19. The CDR3 sequence is CASSNEMNNSPLHF. Read as DNA, the sequence is TGCGCCAGCAGCAATGAGATGAATAATTCACCCCTCCACTTT.